This TCR beta chain came from a study of T cells in Graves' hyperthyroidism and ophthalmopathy. Across the study: Before any treatment, at initial diagnosis, peripheral blood was collected.

Researchers amplified the TCR beta CDR3 regions from RNA transcripts. First-round RT-PCR of the TCR CDR3 relied on the HTBI primer set. TCRdb ran MiXCR on the multiplex PCR reads and lists one entry per CDR3 protein. This repertoire shows some 380,000 distinct CDR3 sequences, roughly 14% found once; its top ten account for less than 25%. As regards this clonotype: Its antigen is currently unknown.

Points from the study as a whole: The model made its ophthalmopathy prediction, and onset followed a median about 6.8 months later.

V gave up 5 bases and J gave up 6 bases, with 39 bases separating them. Germline assignment: CDR1 MNHNS and CDR2 SASEGT. This CDR3 contains 22 residues. Hyperthyroidism in the patients, aged 18 to 65, was newly diagnosed and under 2 months in duration. Sequencing was done on a sample of blood. The genes are TRBV6-1 and TRBJ2-3, with D perhaps TRBD1 (5 bases). The clonotype comes from a man under 40 with Graves' hyperthyroidism that later progressed to Graves' ophthalmopathy. Here the CDR3 DNA reads TGTGCCAGCAGTTCCACCAACCGCTGGGCAGGGATCCCAATACGTGAATTGGATACGCAGTATTTT. It yields the protein CASSSTNRWAGIPIRELDTQYF.